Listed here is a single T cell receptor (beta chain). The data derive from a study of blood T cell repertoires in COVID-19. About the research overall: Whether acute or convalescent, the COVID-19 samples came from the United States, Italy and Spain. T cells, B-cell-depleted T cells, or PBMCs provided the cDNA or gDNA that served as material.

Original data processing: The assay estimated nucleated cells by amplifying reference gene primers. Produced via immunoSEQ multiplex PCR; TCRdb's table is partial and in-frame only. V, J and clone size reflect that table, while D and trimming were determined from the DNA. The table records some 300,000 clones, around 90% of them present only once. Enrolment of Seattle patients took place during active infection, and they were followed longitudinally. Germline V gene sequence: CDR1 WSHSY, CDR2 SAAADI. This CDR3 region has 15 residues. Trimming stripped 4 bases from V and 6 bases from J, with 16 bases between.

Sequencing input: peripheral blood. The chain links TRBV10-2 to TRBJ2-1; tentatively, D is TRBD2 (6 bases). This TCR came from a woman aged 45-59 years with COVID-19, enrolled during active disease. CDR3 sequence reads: CASSARGGQVNEQFF. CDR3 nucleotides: TGCGCCAGCAGTGCAAGGGGAGGTCAGGTCAATGAGCAGTTCTTC.